This T cell receptor (beta chain) comes out of a study of blood T cell repertoires in COVID-19. Original methodology: Amplification from reference gene primers served as the basis for estimated nucleated cell counts. Assay: immunoSEQ multiplex PCR; the TCRdb copy retains only in-frame clones and omits some. The V and J calls and clone size were taken over from that table, and D and trimming were inferred from the DNA. The sample shows 220,000 or so clones, about four fifths of them seen only once. The study drew participants aged roughly 18 to 89 years from 20 to 30 US areas. Participant-reported clinical history was the basis for cohort assignment. The CDR3 spans 17 residues. The V gene's germline CDR1 is LGHNA and CDR2 YNFKEQ. V lost 0 bases, J lost 3 bases, and 9 bases stayed unmatched.

The sequenced material came from PBMCs or T cells enriched from blood (not recorded which). This chain joins TRBV4-2 and TRBJ2-3; 7 bases match TRBD2. The source of this sequence is a woman aged 40 to 49 with acute COVID-19. The CDR3 reads CASSQDRRGEGTDTQYF. The DNA of the CDR3 is TGTGCCAGCAGCCAAGATAGACGGGGGGAGGGGACAGATACGCAGTATTTT.